This TCR beta chain was sequenced in a study of T cell responses to AZD1222 COVID-19 vaccine. Study conclusions and caveats: Repertoires were obtained solely post-peak T cell response. Donors were largely white British and mainly female; clonal diversity was possibly underestimated. Once two AZD1222 doses were given, Spike-specific TCR breadth and depth went up.

Looked up from germline, CDR1 is SGHRS and CDR2 is YFSETQ. The J segment lost 7 bases and the V segment lost 2 bases, leaving 12 bases of the junction unmatched. CDR3 length: 16 residues. In regard to this clone: Its antigen is undetermined.

This table comes from immunoSEQ multiplex PCR, and its TCRdb copy is limited to in-frame clones, with some not included. The sample shows roughly 130,000 clones, about 90% of them seen only once. This sample comprised peripheral blood, obtained on day 0 of AZD1222 vaccination. The V and J genes are TRBV5-1 and TRBJ2-3; 8 bases are shared with TRBD2. This TCR derives from an adult in good health. CDR3 loop: CASSLQAGVEINTQYF. The CDR3 DNA reads as TGCGCCAGCAGCTTACAAGCGGGGGTAGAGATTAATACGCAGTATTTT.